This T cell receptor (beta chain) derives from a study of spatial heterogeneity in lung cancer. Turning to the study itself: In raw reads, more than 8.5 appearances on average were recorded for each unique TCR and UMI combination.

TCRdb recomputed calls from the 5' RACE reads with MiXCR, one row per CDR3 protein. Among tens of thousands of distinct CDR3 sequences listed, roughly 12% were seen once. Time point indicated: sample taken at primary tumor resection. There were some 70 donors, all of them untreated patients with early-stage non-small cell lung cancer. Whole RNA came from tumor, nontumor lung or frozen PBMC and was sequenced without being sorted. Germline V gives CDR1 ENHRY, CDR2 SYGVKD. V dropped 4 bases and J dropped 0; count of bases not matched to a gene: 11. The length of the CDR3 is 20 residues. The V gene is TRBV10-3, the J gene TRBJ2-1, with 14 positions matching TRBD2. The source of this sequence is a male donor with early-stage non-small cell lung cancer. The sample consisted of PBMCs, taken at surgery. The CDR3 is CAISVLGTSGGPSSYNEQFF. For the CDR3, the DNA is TGTGCCATCAGTGTATTGGGGACTAGCGGGGGCCCCAGCTCCTACAATGAGCAGTTCTTC.